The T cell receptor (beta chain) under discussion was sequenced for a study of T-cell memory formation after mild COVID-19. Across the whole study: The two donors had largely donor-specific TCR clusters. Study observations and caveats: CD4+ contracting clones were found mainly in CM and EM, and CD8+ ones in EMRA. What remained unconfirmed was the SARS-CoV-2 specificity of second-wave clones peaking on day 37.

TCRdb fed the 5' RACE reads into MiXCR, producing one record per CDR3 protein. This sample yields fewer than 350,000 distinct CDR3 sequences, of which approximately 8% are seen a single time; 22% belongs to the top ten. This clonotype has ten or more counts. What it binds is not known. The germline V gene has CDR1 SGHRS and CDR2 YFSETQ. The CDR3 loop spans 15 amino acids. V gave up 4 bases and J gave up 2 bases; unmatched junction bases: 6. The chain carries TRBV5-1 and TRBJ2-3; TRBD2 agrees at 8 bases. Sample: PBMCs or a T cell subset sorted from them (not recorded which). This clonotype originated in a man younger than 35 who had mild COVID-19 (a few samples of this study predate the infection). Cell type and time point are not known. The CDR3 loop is CASSVLSGDTDTQYF. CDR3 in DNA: TGCGCCAGCAGCGTACTTAGCGGGGACACAGATACGCAGTATTTT.